This TCR beta chain stems from a study of control samples from healthy donors and cancer patients. Only in-frame clones appear in the TCRdb table, and some are missing; sequencing was by immunoSEQ multiplex PCR. The table has 150,000 or so clones, about 89% seen once. Sequencing was carried out using blood. This sequence was found in a man aged 18 to 35 in good health.

The CDR3 reads CAVRQGNQPQHF. The CDR3 DNA is TGTGCCGTGAGACAGGGAAATCAGCCCCAGCATTTT. The chain recombines TRBV19 with TRBJ1-5; 7 bases match TRBD1. The CDR3 totals 12 residues. V shed 11 bases, J shed 4 bases, and the junction held 5 bases outside the gene matches. CDR1 LNHDA and CDR2 SQIVND come from the germline V gene (reference sequence).